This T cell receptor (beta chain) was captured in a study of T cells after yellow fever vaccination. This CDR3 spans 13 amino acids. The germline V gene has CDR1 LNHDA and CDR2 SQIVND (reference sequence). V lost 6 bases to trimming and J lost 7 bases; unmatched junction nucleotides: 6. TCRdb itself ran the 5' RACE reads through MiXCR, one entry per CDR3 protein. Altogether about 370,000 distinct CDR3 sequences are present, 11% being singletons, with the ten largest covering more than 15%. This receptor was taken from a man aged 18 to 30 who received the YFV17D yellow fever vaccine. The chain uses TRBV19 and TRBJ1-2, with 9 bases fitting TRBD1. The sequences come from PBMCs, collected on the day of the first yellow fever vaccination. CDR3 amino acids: CASRPTGGGGYTF. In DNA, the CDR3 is TGTGCCAGTAGACCTACAGGGGGCGGTGGCTACACCTTC.